This TCR beta chain is drawn from a study of cytomegalovirus exposure and HLA in healthy donors. The PCR had 60 Vbeta and 13 Jbeta primers. Generated by immunoSEQ multiplex PCR, the TCRdb table keeps only in-frame clones and is missing some. The sample comprises about 160,000 clones, roughly 75% of which are singletons, and 4.9% rests with the top ten. CDR1 is MNHEY, CDR2 SMNVEV, per germline (reference sequence). This CDR3 has 14 amino acids. Unmatched junction bases numbered 4, after V lost 10 bases and J lost 2 bases. The receptor's source is a male donor in good health and CMV-seronegative. The material sequenced was PBMCs. V and J are TRBV27 and TRBJ2-5, with 13 bases that match TRBD2. The CDR3 DNA is TGTGCCAAACCGACTAGCGGGGGGCAAGAGACCCAGTACTTC. It translates to CAKPTSGGQETQYF.